Following are 18 T cell receptor beta chains from one sample sequenced in a study of early T cells in non-severe SARS-CoV-2 infection. TCRdb re-derived calls from the 5' RACE reads in MiXCR, one entry per CDR3 protein. The repertoire holds fewer than 100,000 distinct CDR3 sequences, 5.5% to 7.5% seen once, with 6.5% to 9% in the top ten. The material sequenced was whole blood. Every receptor here comes from an adult who was a healthcare worker with PCR-confirmed SARS-CoV-2 infection or an uninfected control (not recorded which).

This chain uses TRBV19 with TRBJ2-7, with 9 bases that match TRBD1. V gave up 3 bases and J gave up 3 bases; unmatched junction bases: 6. The CDR3 length is 15 residues. Germline loops: CDR1 LNHDA, CDR2 SQIVND (reference sequence). The CDR3 nucleotides read TGTGCCAGTAGTATTGCGGGACAGGGAAACTACGAGCAGTACTTC. Protein: CASSIAGQGNYEQYF.

This clonotype came up many times. The chain employs TRBV24-1 and TRBJ2-2, with unresolved D. The ends were cut back, 5 bases at V and 0 bases at J, with 15 bases in the middle. The CDR3 loop spans 17 amino acids. Germline V gene data show CDR1 as KGHDR and CDR2 as SFDVKD. The CDR3 reads CATSGTPGRSNTGELFF. Here the CDR3 DNA reads TGTGCCACCAGTGGGACCCCCGGTAGGTCGAACACCGGGGAGCTGTTTTTT.

This clonotype has ten or more counts. The rearrangement links TRBV4-2 to TRBJ1-5; no definite D call. Germline V gives CDR1 LGHNA, CDR2 YNFKEQ. There are 16 residues in the CDR3. V was clipped by 0 bases and J by 6 bases, with 15 bases between them. Written as DNA, the CDR3 is TGTGCCAGCAGCCAAGAGTGGGGAGGATACGGTCAGCCCCAGCATTTT. Translating it yields CASSQEWGGYGQPQHF.

V gene TRBV18 combines with J gene TRBJ1-5, with no clear D. From germline, CDR1 is KGHSH and CDR2 LQKENI. Trimming removed 3 bases from V and 3 bases from J, with 12 bases in between. The CDR3 length is 15 residues. The CDR3 coding sequence is TGTGCCAGCTCACCGTTAGGCATTCTCAATCAGCCCCAGCATTTT. It codes for CASSPLGILNQPQHF. Filled out from reference TRBV18 and TRBJ1-5, the complete variable domain reads NAGVMQNPRHLVRRRGQEARLRCSPMKGHSHVYWYRQLPEEGLKFMVYLQKENIIDESGMPKERFSAEFPKEGPSILRIQQVVRGDSAAYFCASSPLGILNQPQHFGDGTRLSIL.

Many counts were recorded for this clonotype. The rearrangement links TRBV6-1 to TRBJ2-3, with 7 bases aligning to TRBD1. Germline V lookup: CDR1 MNHNS, CDR2 SASEGT. The CDR3 contains 13 residues. Losses at the gene ends were 5 bases for V and 3 bases for J; bases not matched to a gene: 2. For the CDR3, the DNA is TGTGCCAGCAGTCAACAGGGGACAGATACGCAGTATTTT. Translation gives CASSQQGTDTQYF.

The gene calls are TRBV20-1 and TRBJ2-1, with unresolved D. The CDR3 length is 13 residues. Looked up from germline, CDR1 is DFQATT and CDR2 is SNEGSKA (reference sequence). The V end lost 6 bases, the J end lost 0 bases, and 9 bases lay between the germline ends. The CDR3 loop is CSAPRGSYNEQFF. CDR3 DNA sequence: TGCAGTGCCCCCCGTGGCTCCTACAATGAGCAGTTCTTC.

This clonotype was observed a few times. The chain recombines TRBV12-3 or TRBV12-4 with TRBJ1-6; D perhaps matches TRBD1 (6 bases). CDR3 size: 14 residues. Trimming took off 6 bases at V and 7 bases at J, with 13 bases between the two ends. The CDR3 DNA follows: TGTGCCAGCAGCTCAGGACAGATGAATTCACCCCTCCACTTT. This encodes CASSSGQMNSPLHF.

Ten or more counts support this clonotype. V gene TRBV7-9 combines with J gene TRBJ2-2; D remains ambiguous. The CDR3 runs 15 residues. Trimming removed 3 bases at V and 5 bases at J, with 13 bases between. Germline CDR1 and CDR2: SEHNR and FQNEAQ (reference sequence). In DNA, the CDR3 is TGTGCCAGCAGCTTTTTCCCCCAGCGAACCGGGGAGCTGTTTTTT. Its protein is CASSFFPQRTGELFF.

This clonotype came up many times. CDR3 protein: CASSDIFEQYF. CDR3 coding DNA: TGTGCCAGCAGCGATATTTTCGAGCAGTACTTC. The chain joins TRBV25-1 to TRBJ2-7; no reliable D call. Germline CDR1 reads MGHDK; CDR2 reads SYGVNS. V gave up 6 bases and J gave up 6 bases, with 9 bases separating them. This CDR3 spans 11 amino acids.

This sequence joins TRBV29-1 and TRBJ2-7, with D perhaps TRBD1 (6 bases). This CDR3 spans 12 amino acids. The germline V gene encodes CDR1 SQVTM and CDR2 ANQGSEA. V was trimmed by 6 bases and J by 6 bases, leaving 15 bases between them. Here the CDR3 DNA reads TGCAGCGTGGCTACAGGGAAAATCGAGCAGTACTTC. Its translation is CSVATGKIEQYF.

The chain uses TRBV5-8 and TRBJ2-3; D unclear. The V gene's germline CDR1 is SGHTS and CDR2 YDEGEE. The CDR3 consists of 13 residues. With 4 bases removed from V and 6 bases from J, the gap between germline ends came to 12 bases. Written as DNA, the CDR3 is TGTGCCAGCAGCCAAATTTGGTTGGATACGCAGTATTTT. Amino acid sequence: CASSQIWLDTQYF.

The rearrangement links TRBV5-1 to TRBJ2-7; 10 positions agree with TRBD2. This CDR3 has 15 amino acids. Germline values: CDR1 SGHRS, CDR2 YFSETQ. After removal of 4 bases from V and 6 bases from J, the junction contained 10 bases not matched to a gene. The CDR3 region has the DNA TGCGCCAGCAGCAGAGAGCCGGGACTAGCGACCGAGCAGTACTTC. Translation gives CASSREPGLATEQYF. The full variable domain, completed using reference TRBV5-1 and TRBJ2-7, is KAGVTQTPRYLIKTRGQQVTLSCSPISGHRSVSWYQQTPGQGLQFLFEYFSETQRNKGNFPGRFSGRQFSNSRSEMNVSTLELGDSALYLCASSREPGLATEQYFGPGTRLTVT.

This chain links TRBV7-9 with TRBJ2-7; 9 nucleotides match TRBD1. CDR1 is SEHNR, CDR2 FQNEAQ, per germline (reference sequence). CDR3 length: 16 amino acids. With 2 bases clipped from V and 4 bases from J, the junction kept 9 bases outside the gene matches. CDR3 nucleotide sequence: TGTGCCAGCAGCTTAAAAGCTGTGGACAGGGGATACGAGCAGTACTTC. It yields the protein CASSLKAVDRGYEQYF.

The chain employs TRBV11-2 and TRBJ2-7, with 12 bases fitting TRBD2. The CDR3 is made up of 15 amino acids. Germline values: CDR1 SGHAT, CDR2 FQNNGV. V lost 5 bases, J lost 7 bases, and 9 bases stayed unmatched. This CDR3 reads CASSTRLAGVREQYF. The CDR3 DNA reads as TGTGCCAGCAGCACGCGACTAGCGGGAGTTCGGGAGCAGTACTTC.

This clonotype was picked up many times. The rearrangement joins TRBV27 to TRBJ2-7; 7 positions match TRBD2. The CDR3 is 14 amino acids. V trimming: 3 bases; J trimming: 3 bases; junction bases outside the gene matches: 5. Per the germline V gene, CDR1 is MNHEY and CDR2 is SMNVEV (reference sequence). This chain's CDR3 is CASSFGTNIYEQYF. As DNA, the CDR3 is TGTGCCAGCAGTTTCGGGACTAATATCTACGAGCAGTACTTC.

This clonotype was picked up a small number of times. The chain employs TRBV6-6 and TRBJ2-2; tentatively, D is TRBD1 (5 bases). The CDR3 has 13 residues. Germline V lookup: CDR1 MNHNY, CDR2 SVGAGI (reference sequence). V dropped 4 bases and J dropped 7 bases, with 10 bases sitting between them. The CDR3 nucleotides are TGTGCCAGCAGTTCTGGGGCGAGCGGGGAGCTGTTTTTT. Its translation is CASSSGASGELFF.

This clonotype was seen at least ten times. V gene TRBV7-2 combines with J gene TRBJ2-4, with unresolved D. Per germline, CDR1 SGHTA and CDR2 FQGNSA. Trimming cost V 1 base and J 7 bases, with 11 bases left between them. This CDR3 region has 14 residues. CDR3 amino acids: CASSLGGFGNIQYF. DNA for the CDR3: TGTGCCAGCAGCTTAGGGGGTTTCGGGAACATTCAGTACTTC.

The chain recombines TRBV7-6 with TRBJ2-7, with TRBD2 matching over 14 bases. After removal of 5 bases from V and 3 bases from J, the junction contained 3 bases not matched to a gene. The CDR3 is 15 residues long. Germline V gene data show CDR1 as SGHVS and CDR2 as FNYEAQ. For the CDR3, the DNA is TGTGCCAGCAGCGGAGGGACTAGCGGGAGCTACGAGCAGTACTTC. Translated: CASSGGTSGSYEQYF.